These T cell receptor beta chains were read from a single sample in a study of blood T cell repertoires in COVID-19. Clones were sequenced by immunoSEQ multiplex PCR, and TCRdb holds only the in-frame ones, with some missing. The sample has 70,000 or so clones, around nine tenths seen once; the top ten hold roughly 8%. Input material: peripheral blood. Receptors originate from a human donor in a cohort sampled during active COVID-19. Each CDR3 is given with its conserved first and last residue. D genes are given only for firm matches. Expanded clones get a size class; other rows say once, few or many, or leave the size out.

-	-	TRBV10-2	TRBJ2-7	CASQGFSYEQYF	TGCGCCTCCCAGGGGTTCTCCTACGAGCAGTACTTC
few	-	TRBV30	TRBJ1-3	CAWSPQGNTIYF	TGTGCCTGGAGTCCTCAGGGAAACACCATATATTTT
-	-	TRBV5-1	TRBJ2-7	CASSSDRPEQYF	TGCGCCAGCAGCTCGGACAGACCCGAGCAGTACTTC
-	TRBD1	TRBV10-1	TRBJ2-7	CASSNRGSYEQYF	TGCGCCAGCAGTAACAGGGGGTCCTACGAGCAGTACTTC
-	-	TRBV27	TRBJ2-7	CASSLSESYEQYF	TGTGCCAGCAGTTTGTCAGAATCCTACGAGCAGTACTTC
-	TRBD1	TRBV25-1	TRBJ1-3	CASRGQGGNTIYF	TGTGCCAGCAGAGGACAGGGAGGAAACACCATATATTTT
-	-	TRBV10-3	TRBJ1-2	CAISRTGEEGYTF	TGTGCCATCAGTCGTACGGGGGAGGAAGGCTACACCTTC
-	TRBD1	TRBV5-1	TRBJ1-3	CASSLGQPEGNTIYF	TGCGCCAGCAGCCTGGGACAGCCGGAGGGAAACACCATATATTTT
-	-	TRBV13	TRBJ1-2	CASSLGSGPRGYTF	TGTGCCAGCAGCTTAGGTTCAGGGCCTCGTGGCTACACCTTC
-	-	TRBV6-5	TRBJ1-3	CASSQIETGNTIYF	TGTGCCAGCAGCCAGATCGAAACAGGGAACACCATATATTTT
few	-	TRBV30	TRBJ1-6	CAWSVGGSYNSPLHF	TGTGCCTGGAGTGTGGGGGGCTCCTATAATTCACCCCTCCACTTT
-	TRBD2	TRBV5-1	TRBJ2-5	CASSWSGLGEETQYF	TGCGCCAGCAGCTGGTCGGGACTAGGAGAAGAGACCCAGTACTTC
-	-	TRBV10-2	TRBJ2-7	CASTQGSPGEQYF	TGCGCCAGCACCCAGGGGTCCCCTGGAGAGCAGTACTTC
-	TRBD1	TRBV29-1	TRBJ1-3	CSVRTGSGNTIYF	TGCAGCGTTCGGACAGGGTCTGGAAACACCATATATTTT
-	TRBD1	TRBV7-6	TRBJ1-1	CASSDREGTEAFF	TGTGCCAGCAGCGACAGGGAAGGGACTGAAGCTTTCTTT
-	-	TRBV11-2	TRBJ2-7	CASSLDGETLLEQYF	TGTGCCAGCAGCTTAGACGGGGAAACCTTACTGGAGCAGTACTTC
-	-	TRBV6-5	TRBJ1-1	CASSYPGLEAFF	TGTGCCAGCAGTTACCCGGGACTTGAAGCTTTCTTT
-	-	TRBV7-2	TRBJ1-5	CASSLAAGGTRPPPYSNQPQHF	TGTGCCAGCAGCTTAGCGGCCGGCGGCACCCGACCTCCCCCGTATAGCAATCAGCCCCAGCATTTT
-	-	TRBV10-2	TRBJ1-1	CASRETGIAEAFF	TGCGCCAGCAGGGAAACAGGGATCGCTGAAGCTTTCTTT
-	TRBD1	TRBV27	TRBJ1-2	CASSAGTGKIYGYTF	TGTGCCAGCAGTGCCGGGACAGGTAAAATCTATGGCTACACCTTC
-	-	TRBV6-5	TRBJ1-2	CATRELRIYGYTF	TGTGCCACCCGGGAATTGCGGATCTATGGCTACACCTTC
-	TRBD1	TRBV28	TRBJ2-7	CASSFGAGGLVGYEQYF	TGTGCCAGCAGTTTTGGGGCAGGGGGATTAGTCGGCTACGAGCAGTACTTC
-	-	TRBV27	TRBJ2-1	CATSERNTYNEQFF	TGTGCCACCTCCGAGAGGAACACCTACAATGAGCAGTTCTTC
-	-	TRBV6-6	TRBJ1-1	CASRTTGNTEAFF	TGTGCCAGCAGGACGACAGGTAACACTGAAGCTTTCTTT
-	TRBD2	TRBV19	TRBJ2-3	CASSSSGGTDTQYF	TGTGCCAGTAGTAGTAGCGGGGGCACAGATACGCAGTATTTT
-	-	TRBV19	TRBJ1-5	CASSIQAFQPQHF	TGTGCCAGTAGTATTCAGGCCTTCCAACCCCAGCATTTT
-	-	TRBV4-3	TRBJ1-6	CASTARENHSPLHF	TGCGCCAGCACCGCGAGGGAGAATCATTCACCCCTCCACTTT
-	TRBD1	TRBV11-2	TRBJ1-6	CASSLGTGAAYNSPLHF	TGTGCCAGCAGCTTAGGGACAGGGGCCGCCTATAATTCACCCCTCCACTTT
-	TRBD1	TRBV25-1	TRBJ1-2	CASSGSQGARYGYTF	TGTGCCAGCAGTGGTAGCCAGGGGGCGCGATATGGCTACACCTTC
-	-	TRBV7-6	TRBJ2-7	CASSRLQYEQYF	TGTGCCAGCAGCCGTTTACAATACGAGCAGTACTTC
-	-	TRBV9	TRBJ1-1	CASSEAGYTEAFF	TGTGCCAGCAGCGAGGCAGGGTACACTGAAGCTTTCTTT
once	TRBD1	TRBV30	TRBJ2-7	CAWSVRDRDRSEQYF	TGTGCCTGGAGTGTACGGGACAGGGATCGTTCCGAGCAGTACTTC
-	-	TRBV5-1	TRBJ2-7	CASSLDVGRSYEQYF	TGCGCCAGCAGCTTGGATGTCGGCAGGTCCTACGAGCAGTACTTC
-	TRBD2	TRBV11-2	TRBJ2-2	CASRLTGGYTGELFF	TGTGCCAGCAGATTAACGGGGGGGTACACCGGGGAGCTGTTTTTT
-	TRBD1	TRBV9	TRBJ1-3	CASSEQGAGDTIYF	TGTGCCAGCAGCGAACAGGGGGCCGGGGACACCATATATTTT
-	-	TRBV12-3/TRBV12-4	TRBJ1-5	CASGYGGGQPQHF	TGTGCCAGCGGTTATGGCGGTGGTCAGCCCCAGCATTTT
-	-	TRBV5-1	TRBJ2-7	CASRGRRDPSYEQYF	TGCGCCAGCAGGGGCCGCAGGGATCCCTCGTACGAGCAGTACTTC
few	-	TRBV2	TRBJ1-2	CASSEALEGEGDYGYTF	TGTGCCAGCAGTGAAGCGCTGGAGGGGGAGGGGGACTATGGCTACACCTTC
-	-	TRBV6-2/TRBV6-3	TRBJ1-4	CASSYGGDEKLFF	TGTGCCAGCAGTTACGGCGGGGATGAAAAACTGTTTTTT
-	TRBD1	TRBV15	TRBJ1-1	CATSEGAMDTEAFF	TGTGCCACTTCGGAGGGGGCCATGGACACTGAAGCTTTCTTT
-	-	TRBV7-2	TRBJ1-1	CASSRDPTVTEAFF	TGTGCCAGCAGTCGAGACCCGACAGTCACTGAAGCTTTCTTT
once	-	TRBV7-3	TRBJ1-1	CASSQTGTDTEAFF	TGTGCCAGCAGCCAGACAGGAACAGACACTGAAGCTTTCTTT
-	-	TRBV6-6	TRBJ2-2	CASSNRPGGGLGELFF	TGTGCCAGCAGTAACCGACCGGGGGGCGGTCTCGGGGAGCTGTTTTTT
-	TRBD1	TRBV19	TRBJ1-6	CASSPDRDNSPLHF	TGTGCCAGTAGCCCGGACAGGGATAATTCACCCCTCCACTTT
-	-	TRBV18	TRBJ1-1	CASSPLDGRGEAFF	TGTGCCAGCTCACCACTAGACGGGAGGGGTGAAGCTTTCTTT